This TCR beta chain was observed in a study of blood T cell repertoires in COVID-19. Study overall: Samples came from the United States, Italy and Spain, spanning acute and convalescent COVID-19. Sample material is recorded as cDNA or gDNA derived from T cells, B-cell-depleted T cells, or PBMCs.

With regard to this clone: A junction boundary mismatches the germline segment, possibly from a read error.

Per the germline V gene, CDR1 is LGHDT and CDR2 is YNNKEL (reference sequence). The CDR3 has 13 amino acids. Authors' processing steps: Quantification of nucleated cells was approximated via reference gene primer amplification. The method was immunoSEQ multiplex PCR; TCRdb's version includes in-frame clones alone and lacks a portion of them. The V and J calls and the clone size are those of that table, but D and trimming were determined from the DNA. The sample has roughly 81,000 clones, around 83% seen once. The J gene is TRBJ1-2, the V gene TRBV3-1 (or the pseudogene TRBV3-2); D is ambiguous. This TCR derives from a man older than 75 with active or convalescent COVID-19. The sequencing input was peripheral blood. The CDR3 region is CASSQDLFYSYTF. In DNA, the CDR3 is TGTGCCAGCAGCCAAGACCTCTTCTATAGCTACACCTTC.